This T cell receptor beta chain emerged from a study of shared clonotypes between healthy human individuals. Study overall: Each donor's CD8 memory used one plate, CD8 naive two, each CD4 subset three. Broader study findings: With few donors, the genetic and exposure-history diversity represented was limited.

Of note for this clone: Its target is unknown.

Using immunoSEQ multiplex PCR, the repertoire was profiled, and TCRdb retains in-frame clones only, with some absent. The sample consists of hundreds of thousands of clones, roughly nine tenths of them appearing once. Naive CD8 cells lacked CD45RO and underwent positive selection for CCR7, leaving out terminally differentiated effector memory CD45RA+ cells. Donors included only healthy HIV-negative adults lacking recent acute infections or vaccinations. The donors, all of them Caucasian adults, lived in Nashville, Tennessee. This CDR3 comprises 16 residues. Germline V gives CDR1 MNHNS, CDR2 SASEGT. V trimming: 1 base; J trimming: 2 bases; junction bases outside the gene matches: 5.

Sequenced sample: naive CD8+ T cells sorted from blood. The chain combines TRBV6-1 with TRBJ2-7; 10 bases line up with TRBD1. The sequence derives from a man in his thirties or forties in good health. The CDR3 region has the DNA TGTGCCAGCAGTGAAGTTGACGGGACAGGGGCCTACGAGCAGTACTTC. It encodes CASSEVDGTGAYEQYF.